This T cell receptor beta chain was observed in a study of T cell clonality in common variable immunodeficiency. Whole-study findings and limits: Authors noted CVID clonality's cause needs subpopulation repertoire sequencing. CVID subjects had higher TCRbeta clonality than healthy controls, most marked in about a third. Fewer deletions and N-nucleotide insertions were reportedly seen in common variable immunodeficiency TCR beta sequences.

Measured with immunoSEQ multiplex PCR; TCRdb has only the in-frame clones, and not every one. The sample yields tens of thousands of clones, without any singletons. CDR3 length: 17 amino acids. After removal of 3 bases from V and 4 bases from J, the junction contained 8 bases not matched to a gene. Per germline, CDR1 SQVTM and CDR2 ANQGSEA. The sample holds many counts of this clone. The target antigen is unknown. The read comes to an end 3 residues before the CDR3 does, leaving the germline J gene to fill in the end. Each donor provided about 5 to 8.5 ml of heparinized whole blood. The TCR sequence derives from a human donor with common variable immunodeficiency. This rearrangement joins TRBV29-1 to TRBJ2-1; 14 positions agree with TRBD2. The sequenced sample consisted of peripheral blood mononuclear cells. CDR3 DNA (partial): TGCAGCGTTGAGGGTGACGGGACTAGCGGGAGTTACAATGAG. Its translation is CSVEGDGTSGSYNE. The whole CDR3 reads CSVEGDGTSGSYNEQFF.